A single sample is the source of the 18 T cell receptor beta chains below, sequenced in a study of blood T cell repertoires in COVID-19. Data came from immunoSEQ multiplex PCR; TCRdb stores just in-frame clones and leaves some out. The sample contains over 95,000 clones, approximately 84% of which appear only once. Sequencing used peripheral blood. These receptors all come from a man aged 35-49 years with acute or convalescent COVID-19.

This clone was picked up one time. Sequence at one end of the junction differs from germline and may be a read error. Other DNA sequences in this sample translate to the same CDR3. V is TRBV12-3 or TRBV12-4 and J is TRBJ2-2; perhaps TRBD1 as D (6 bases). The CDR3 is 13 residues long. The CDR3 coding sequence is TGTGCCAGCTTAAACAGGGCAACCGGGGAGTTGTTTTTT. This gives the protein CASLNRATGELFF.

The V gene is TRBV7-2, the J gene TRBJ2-7; 7 bases fit TRBD2. CDR1 is SGHTA and CDR2 is FQGNSA in the germline V gene. This CDR3 is built from 14 residues. Losses at the gene ends were 5 bases for V and 4 bases for J; bases not matched to a gene: 8. CDR3 sequence: CASSATFSGYEQYF. In nucleotides, the CDR3 is TGTGCCAGCAGCGCCACCTTTAGCGGGTACGAGCAGTACTTC.

The genes are TRBV9 and TRBJ2-5; 12 bases match TRBD1. Germline V gene data show CDR1 as SGDLS and CDR2 as YYNGEE. Unmatched junction bases numbered 3, after V lost 3 bases and J lost 6 bases. This CDR3 has 14 amino acids. The CDR3 nucleotides read TGTGCCAGCAGCGCGGGACAGGGGGCGAAGACCCAGTACTTC. This codes for CASSAGQGAKTQYF.

This clone was seen only once. The chain employs TRBV27 and TRBJ2-7, with D tentatively TRBD1 (6 bases). CDR3 length: 15 amino acids. Germline V CDR1 and CDR2: MNHEY, SMNVEV (reference sequence). V gave up 2 bases and J gave up 0 bases, with 11 bases separating them. The CDR3 reads CASSLGRGHSYEQYF. The CDR3, as DNA: TGTGCCAGCAGTTTAGGCAGGGGCCACTCCTACGAGCAGTACTTC.

The rearrangement uses TRBV3-1 (or the pseudogene TRBV3-2) and TRBJ2-3; no clear D. The V gene lost 0 bases and the J gene lost 0 bases, with 16 bases spanning the gap. The CDR3 covers 18 residues. Germline V gene sequence: CDR1 LGHDT, CDR2 YNNKEL (reference sequence). The CDR3 coding sequence is TGTGCCAGCAGCCAAGAACCGGCTGCAGCGAAAAGCACAGATACGCAGTATTTT. It encodes CASSQEPAAAKSTDTQYF.

The chain carries TRBV4-3 and TRBJ1-2; maybe TRBD1 (6 bases). The CDR3 is made up of 18 amino acids. Per germline, CDR1 LGHNA and CDR2 YSLEER. The V gene lost 0 bases and the J gene lost 7 bases, with 24 bases spanning the gap. In DNA, the CDR3 is TGCGCCAGCAGCCAAGACCCGAGGGGAACAGGGTTCGAGTCTGGCTACACCTTC. Protein product: CASSQDPRGTGFESGYTF.

The V gene is TRBV5-4, the J gene TRBJ1-1, with a tentative D call TRBD1 (5 bases). The CDR3 covers 14 residues. V lost 1 base and J lost 5, with 12 bases in between. Germline V gives CDR1 SGHNT, CDR2 YYREEE (reference sequence). The CDR3 DNA sequence: TGTGCCAGCAGCTTGACAATGGGGGGGACTGAAGCTTTCTTT. Protein sequence: CASSLTMGGTEAFF.

The genes are TRBV4-3 and TRBJ2-1, with 10 bases matching TRBD2. CDR3 length: 16 amino acids. V gave up 4 bases and J gave up 7 bases; unmatched junction bases: 10. Germline CDR1 LGHNA, CDR2 YSLEER. CDR3 loop: CASSLFTSGASNEQFF. In DNA form, the CDR3 reads TGCGCCAGCAGCCTCTTCACTAGCGGGGCCTCAAATGAGCAGTTCTTC.

V gene TRBV30 combines with J gene TRBJ2-7; D is possibly TRBD2 (6 bases). Trimming removed 7 bases at V and 1 base at J, with 14 bases between. The CDR3 sequence is 13 residues long. In germline, CDR1 is GTSNPN, CDR2 SVGIG (reference sequence). CDR3 sequence reads: CASTIRGSYEQYF. The CDR3 region has the DNA TGTGCCTCCACGATTCGGGGGTCCTACGAGCAGTACTTC.

V usage is TRBV21-1 and J usage is TRBJ2-1; the table names TRBD2, a call not compared with the DNA. TRBV21-1 is described as a pseudogene. The CDR3 length is 17 residues. Here the CDR3 reads CASSKEEVAGGYNEQFF. CDR3 nucleotide sequence: TGTGCCAGCAGCAAAGAAGAGGTAGCGGGGGGCTACAATGAGCAGTTCTTC.

V is TRBV4-3 and J is TRBJ2-6; the match to TRBD1 covers 8 bases. CDR3 length: 15 residues. The V gene's germline CDR1 is LGHNA and CDR2 YSLEER. V was pared by 6 bases and J by 3 bases, with 4 bases of the junction left unmatched. CDR3 DNA: TGCGCCAGCAGTCAGGGGGCGCTTGGGGCCAACGTCCTGACTTTC. Encoded protein: CASSQGALGANVLTF.

The chain is built from TRBV9 and TRBJ2-7; D call uncertain. The CDR3 totals 13 residues. CDR1 and CDR2 from the germline V gene are SGDLS and YYNGEE. V was cut by 1 base and J by 6 bases, with 11 bases left in between. The CDR3 region is CASSVHGVGEQYF. In nucleotides, the CDR3 is TGTGCCAGCAGCGTACACGGAGTGGGCGAGCAGTACTTC.

The chain is built from TRBV7-3 and TRBJ2-2; the D gene is possibly TRBD1 (6 bases). Per germline, CDR1 SGHTA and CDR2 FQGTGA. Trimming pared 5 bases from V and 4 bases from J, leaving 11 bases between. The CDR3 covers 14 residues. DNA of the CDR3: TGTGCCAGCAGCGACAGGTCGGGCACCGGGGAGCTGTTTTTT. It codes for CASSDRSGTGELFF.

For the CDR3, the DNA is TGTGCCACCAGCAGAGATTGGAGATCCCAGTACTTC. Protein product: CATSRDWRSQYF. The chain carries TRBV15 and TRBJ2-5; D not resolved. Germline values: CDR1 LNHNV, CDR2 YYDKDF (reference sequence). Trimming pared 0 bases from V and 9 bases from J, leaving 8 bases between. The CDR3 has 12 residues.

V and J are TRBV2 and TRBJ2-7; D remains unclear. The CDR3 extends over 11 amino acids. Germline V gene lookup returns CDR1 SNHLY and CDR2 FYNNEI. V was shortened by 5 bases and J by 3 bases, with 5 bases between the two germline ends. Here the CDR3 DNA reads TGTGCCAGCAGTACGAGCTACGAGCAGTACTTC. It codes for CASSTSYEQYF.

This sequence joins TRBV7-9 and TRBJ1-6; 8 bases are a match to TRBD1. The V gene end was trimmed by 7 bases and the J gene end by 9 bases; junction bases not matched to a gene: 5. The CDR3 sequence is 13 residues long. Germline-derived CDR1 and CDR2 are SEHNR and FQNEAQ (reference sequence). The CDR3: CASTGQGGSPLHF. CDR3 nucleotides: TGTGCCAGCACCGGACAGGGAGGTTCACCCCTCCACTTT.

About this clone: This sample also contains other DNA sequences that code for the same CDR3. Here the CDR3 DNA reads TGTGCCAGCTCACCATCCCGGGATACGCAGTATTTT. This codes for CASSPSRDTQYF. The chain carries TRBV18 and TRBJ2-3; D remains unclear. V dropped 2 bases and J dropped 6 bases, with 6 bases sitting between them. Germline V CDR1 and CDR2: KGHSH, LQKENI. There are 12 residues in the CDR3.

The chain combines TRBV25-1 with TRBJ1-4; weak D call: TRBD1 (5 bases). Deletions cut 6 bases from V and 8 bases from J, with 13 bases between. Germline V gene data show CDR1 as MGHDK and CDR2 as SYGVNS. This CDR3 is built from 13 residues. CDR3 sequence reads: CASRQANGEKLFF. The DNA for the CDR3 is TGTGCCAGCAGACAGGCTAACGGGGAAAAACTGTTTTTT.